One sample yielded the 11 T cell receptor beta chains listed below, sequenced in a study of response to subunit inactivated influenza vaccine. TCRdb re-derived calls from the RT-PCR reads in MiXCR, one entry per CDR3 protein. The sample lists 750,000 to 850,000 distinct CDR3 sequences; about 18% were seen once. The sequences come from PBMCs from blood, collected around 5 days after vaccination. These receptors originate from a man over 45 who received an inactivated influenza vaccine.

The CDR3 DNA sequence: TGCGCCAGCAGCACACGGACAGGGGCGTACAATGAGCAGTTCTTC. Translating it yields CASSTRTGAYNEQFF. The gene calls are TRBV5-1 and TRBJ2-1, with 9 positions matching TRBD1. The ends lost 4 bases at V and 4 bases at J; junction bases unmatched: 6. CDR1 SGHRS and CDR2 YFSETQ come from the germline V gene. CDR3 length: 15 amino acids.

This clonotype was detected only a few times. J is TRBJ2-4 and V is TRBV20-1; tentatively, D is TRBD1 (6 bases). CDR1 is DFQATT and CDR2 is SNEGSKA in the germline V gene (reference sequence). V dropped 0 bases and J dropped 8 bases, with 11 bases sitting between them. This CDR3 has 13 amino acids. The CDR3 coding sequence is TGCAGTGCTAGAGATGGAACAGGGTACATTCAGTACTTC. Translation gives CSARDGTGYIQYF.

This clonotype was seen a handful of times. The V gene is TRBV5-1, the J gene TRBJ2-7, with TRBD2 matching over 7 bases. Germline CDR1 and CDR2: SGHRS and YFSETQ. CDR3 length equals 15 residues. The V gene end was trimmed by 6 bases and the J gene end by 4 bases; junction bases not matched to a gene: 13. CDR3 in amino acids: CASTLGVAGPYEQYF. CDR3 in DNA: TGCGCCAGCACCCTGGGGGTAGCGGGTCCATACGAGCAGTACTTC.

As concerns this clonotype: The junction departs from the called germline gene at one end, perhaps through a read error. CDR3 region: CASTLRSNTGELFF. CDR3 nucleotide sequence: TGTGCCAGCACTTTACGGAGCAACACCGGGGAGCTGTTTTTT. The chain links TRBV12-3 or TRBV12-4 to TRBJ2-2; no definite D call. This CDR3 contains 14 residues.

This clonotype was detected only once. The gene calls are TRBV28 and TRBJ2-2; no reliable D call. V lost 1 base and J lost 5, with 11 bases in between. Germline V gene lookup returns CDR1 MDHEN and CDR2 SYDVKM. The CDR3 is made up of 15 amino acids. CDR3 residues: CASSLFRVGTGELFF. Here the CDR3 DNA reads TGTGCCAGCAGTTTATTTCGCGTAGGGACCGGGGAGCTGTTTTTT.

The V call is TRBV19, the J call TRBJ2-1; D perhaps matches TRBD2 (6 bases). V was shortened by 0 bases and J by 10 bases, with 19 bases between the two germline ends. Germline V gene sequence: CDR1 LNHDA, CDR2 SQIVND (reference sequence). The CDR3 runs to 16 residues. The chain's CDR3 is CASSIDRAGPTTEQFF. The CDR3 nucleotides read TGTGCCAGTAGTATAGATAGGGCGGGACCGACGACGGAGCAGTTCTTC.

The V gene is TRBV27, the J gene TRBJ2-3; 10 nucleotides line up with TRBD2. With V trimmed by 7 bases and J by 2 bases, 6 bases remained unmatched. Germline CDR1 MNHEY, CDR2 SMNVEV (reference sequence). The CDR3 length is 15 residues. CDR3 sequence (DNA): TGTGCCAGCACCCTAGCGGGGGCCACCACAGATACGCAGTATTTT. This translates into CASTLAGATTDTQYF.

This clonotype was seen a handful of times. This chain uses TRBV29-1 with TRBJ2-6; unclear D gene. The CDR3 consists of 13 residues. V dropped 5 bases and J dropped 1 base, with 6 bases sitting between them. Germline assignment: CDR1 SQVTM and CDR2 ANQGSEA. CDR3 bases: TGCAGCGTTTATGGGTCTGGGGCCAACGTCCTGACTTTC. It codes for CSVYGSGANVLTF.

The chain combines TRBV13 with TRBJ2-1; D may match TRBD1 or TRBD2 (6 bases each). The germline V and J ends were trimmed by 1 base and 3 bases, with 22 bases remaining between them. This CDR3 has 19 amino acids. Germline loops: CDR1 PRHDT, CDR2 FYEKMQ (reference sequence). CDR3 sequence (DNA): TGTGCCAGCAGCTTAGAGGGGGGTTGGAGTGCGTCCGGCTACAATGAGCAGTTCTTC. It yields the protein CASSLEGGWSASGYNEQFF.

The chain employs TRBV20-1 and TRBJ2-2; the D call may be TRBD1 or TRBD2 (5 bases each). The germline V and J ends were trimmed by 3 bases and 6 bases, with 8 bases remaining between them. Germline V gene sequence: CDR1 DFQATT, CDR2 SNEGSKA (reference sequence). The CDR3 totals 12 residues. CDR3 region: CSASLGAGELFF. CDR3 nucleotide sequence: TGCAGTGCTAGCCTGGGGGCCGGGGAGCTGTTTTTT.

The rearrangement joins TRBV5-1 to TRBJ2-2; D possibly corresponds to TRBD1 (5 bases). CDR3 length: 14 residues. The germline V gene has CDR1 SGHRS and CDR2 YFSETQ. The V gene lost 4 bases and the J gene lost 4 bases, with 11 bases spanning the gap. The CDR3 region is CASSPLQGTGELFF. In nucleotides, the CDR3 is TGCGCCAGCAGCCCCCTTCAGGGCACCGGGGAGCTGTTTTTT. Using reference TRBV5-1 and TRBJ2-2 for the parts outside the CDR3, the full variable domain is KAGVTQTPRYLIKTRGQQVTLSCSPISGHRSVSWYQQTPGQGLQFLFEYFSETQRNKGNFPGRFSGRQFSNSRSEMNVSTLELGDSALYLCASSPLQGTGELFFGEGSRLTVL.